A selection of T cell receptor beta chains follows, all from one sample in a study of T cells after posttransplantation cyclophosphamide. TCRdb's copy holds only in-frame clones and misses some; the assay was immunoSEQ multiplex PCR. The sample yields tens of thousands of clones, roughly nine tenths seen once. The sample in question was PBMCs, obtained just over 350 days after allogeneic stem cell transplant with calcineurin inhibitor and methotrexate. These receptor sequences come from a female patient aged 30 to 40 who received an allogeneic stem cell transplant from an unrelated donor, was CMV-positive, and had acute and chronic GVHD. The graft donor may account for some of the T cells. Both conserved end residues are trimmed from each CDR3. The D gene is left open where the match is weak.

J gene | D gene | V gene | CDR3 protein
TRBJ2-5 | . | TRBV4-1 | ASSSRLVGQETQY
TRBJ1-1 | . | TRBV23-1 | ASSQFPGDGFSGPNTEAF
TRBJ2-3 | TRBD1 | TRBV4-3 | ASSQNAGTGSDTQY
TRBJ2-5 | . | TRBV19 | ASSGAAGKETQY
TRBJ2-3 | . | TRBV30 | AWSQSTDTQY
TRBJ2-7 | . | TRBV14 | ASSQTRGVGEQY
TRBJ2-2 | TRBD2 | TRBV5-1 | ASSHGTSGSTGELF
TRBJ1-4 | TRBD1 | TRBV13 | ASSSPRDRGEKLF
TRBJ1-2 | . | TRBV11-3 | ASSPGLSGYT
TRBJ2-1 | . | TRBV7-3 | ASSLEPAVNEQF
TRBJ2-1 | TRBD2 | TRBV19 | ASNPGGYNEQF
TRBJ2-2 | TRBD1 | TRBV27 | ASSPGTGGIGELF
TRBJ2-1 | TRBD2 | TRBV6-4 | ASSDGTSGTYNEQF
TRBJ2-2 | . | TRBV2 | ASEGGAGTGELF
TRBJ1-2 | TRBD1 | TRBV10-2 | ASSETGTAGGGYT
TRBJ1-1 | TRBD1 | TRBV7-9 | ASSPTGEIEAF
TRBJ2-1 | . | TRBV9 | ASSVVGGQYNEQF
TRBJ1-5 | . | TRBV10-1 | ASSRGGRGRNQPQH
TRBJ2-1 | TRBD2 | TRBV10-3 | AISESAGGPVNEQF
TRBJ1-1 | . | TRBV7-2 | ASASRIGAEAF
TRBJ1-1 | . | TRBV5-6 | ASSLGAGPNTEAF
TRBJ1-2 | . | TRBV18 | ASSPPREGYGYT
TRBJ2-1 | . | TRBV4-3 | ASSQEGGQGEQF
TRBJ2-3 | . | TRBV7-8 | ASSPVHSFTDTQY
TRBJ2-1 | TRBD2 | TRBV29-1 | SVALTSHSYNEQF
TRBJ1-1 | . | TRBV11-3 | ASSLDPGWNEAF
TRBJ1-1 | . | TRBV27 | ASSVTQGWGTEAF
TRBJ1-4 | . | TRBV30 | AWSTGSANEKLF
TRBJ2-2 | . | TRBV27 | ASRDSYFTGELF